This passage covers 22 T cell receptor beta chains from one sample sequenced in a study of T cells after posttransplantation cyclophosphamide. The table came from immunoSEQ multiplex PCR; TCRdb's copy has only in-frame clones and leaves some out. The sample lists 20,000 to 25,000 clones, approximately 98% occurring once. The naive gate required viable CD3+CD4+ or CD3+CD8+ cells with CCR7+CD45RA+CD45RO-CD95-CD27+CD28+ phenotype. The sequenced material came from naive CD4+ T cells sorted from PBMCs. These receptors all stem from a middle-aged man in good health, CMV-negative, and a related stem cell transplant donor.

The V call is TRBV7-9, the J call TRBJ1-5; TRBD1 matches at 9 bases. The length of the CDR3 is 18 residues. V was clipped by 3 bases and J by 6 bases; unmatched bases: 15. The germline V gene encodes CDR1 SEHNR and CDR2 FQNEAQ (reference sequence). CDR3: CASSFTTWGGQGSQPQHF. In DNA, the CDR3 is TGTGCCAGCAGCTTTACCACCTGGGGAGGACAGGGGAGTCAGCCCCAGCATTTT. Full variable domain (outside the CDR3, taken from reference TRBV7-9 and TRBJ1-5): DTGVSQNPRHKITKRGQNVTFRCDPISEHNRLYWYRQTLGQGPEFLTYFQNEAQLEKSRLLSDRFSAERPKGSFSTLEIQRTEQGDSAMYLCASSFTTWGGQGSQPQHFGDGTRLSIL.

The rearrangement uses TRBV5-1 and TRBJ2-3; 10 bases match TRBD2. V gave up 6 bases and J gave up 5 bases; unmatched junction bases: 12. CDR3 length: 16 amino acids. Germline assignment: CDR1 SGHRS and CDR2 YFSETQ. The CDR3 spells CASTEGSGGPGDTQYF. DNA of the CDR3: TGCGCCAGCACCGAGGGTAGCGGGGGGCCCGGAGATACGCAGTATTTT.

The chain carries TRBV5-1 and TRBJ2-3; a weak D match, TRBD2 (6 bases). Germline lookup yields CDR1 SGHRS and CDR2 YFSETQ. The CDR3 totals 15 residues. Trimming stripped 4 bases from V and 1 base from J, with 13 bases between. CDR3 in DNA: TGCGCCAGCAGCCAACTAGCCCAACGCACAGATACGCAGTATTTT. This encodes CASSQLAQRTDTQYF. Together with reference TRBV5-1 and TRBJ2-3, the CDR3 gives the full variable domain: KAGVTQTPRYLIKTRGQQVTLSCSPISGHRSVSWYQQTPGQGLQFLFEYFSETQRNKGNFPGRFSGRQFSNSRSEMNVSTLELGDSALYLCASSQLAQRTDTQYFGPGTRLTVL.

This chain joins TRBV27 and TRBJ1-5, with D unclear. The V end lost 5 bases, the J end lost 6 bases, and 14 bases lay between the germline ends. This CDR3 comprises 14 residues. The germline V gene encodes CDR1 MNHEY and CDR2 SMNVEV (reference sequence). Here the CDR3 DNA reads TGTGCCAGCAGTCTATTCAGAAATGGTCAGCCCCAGCATTTT. Encoded protein: CASSLFRNGQPQHF.

This clone was observed once. The V gene is TRBV6-1, the J gene TRBJ2-5, with 7 nucleotides matching TRBD1. Germline V gives CDR1 MNHNS, CDR2 SASEGT. V was pared by 3 bases and J by 9 bases, with 10 bases of the junction left unmatched. The CDR3 runs 14 residues. CDR3 residues: CASSESRGYGAQYF. In DNA, the CDR3 is TGTGCCAGCAGTGAGAGCAGGGGGTACGGGGCCCAGTACTTC.

CDR3 nucleotide sequence: TGTGCCAGCAGCGAAGGATGGGGGCTCACTGAAGCTTTCTTT. Its translation: CASSEGWGLTEAFF. The chain recombines TRBV6-5 with TRBJ1-1; D perhaps matches TRBD1 (6 bases). The CDR3 is 14 amino acids. V was cut by 6 bases and J by 4 bases, with 15 bases left in between. Germline assignment: CDR1 MNHEY and CDR2 SVGAGI.

V gene TRBV15 combines with J gene TRBJ2-6; unclear D gene. CDR1 and CDR2 from the germline V gene are LNHNV and YYDKDF (reference sequence). Between the trimmed V and J ends, which lost 10 bases and 4 bases, there was a span of 11 bases. The CDR3 has 13 residues. CDR3 coding DNA: TGTGCCAGTTCCGGAGTGGGGGCCAACGTCCTGACTTTC. Translating gives CASSGVGANVLTF.

The V and J genes are TRBV18 and TRBJ2-2, with a weak D call TRBD1 (6 bases). Germline assignment: CDR1 KGHSH and CDR2 LQKENI. The V end lost 0 bases, the J end lost 1 base, and 6 bases lay between the germline ends. The CDR3 contains 15 residues. CDR3: CASSPPGQNTGELFF. The CDR3 DNA sequence: TGTGCCAGCTCACCACCGGGACAGAACACCGGGGAGCTGTTTTTT.

The rearrangement uses TRBV27 and TRBJ1-1; no firm D call. Trimming removed 9 bases from V and 1 base from J, with 18 bases in between. This CDR3 region has 15 residues. Germline V gives CDR1 MNHEY, CDR2 SMNVEV (reference sequence). The CDR3 DNA reads as TGTGCCAGACCTGTCGGCCGGGATCCGAACACTGAAGCTTTCTTT. Its translation: CARPVGRDPNTEAFF.

The V call is TRBV11-3, the J call TRBJ2-2; D perhaps matches TRBD1 (6 bases). Trimming stripped 5 bases from V and 7 bases from J, with 14 bases between. This CDR3 comprises 14 residues. Germline values: CDR1 SGHNT, CDR2 YENEEA. Written as DNA, the CDR3 is TGTGCCAGCAGCGGGGGCCCGGTCCACGGGGAGCTGTTTTTT. This gives the protein CASSGGPVHGELFF.

The rearrangement links TRBV4-1 to TRBJ1-1; no firm D call. The length of the CDR3 is 13 residues. CDR1 is MGHRA and CDR2 is YSYEKL in the germline V gene. The ends were cut back, 1 base at V and 6 bases at J, with 9 bases in the middle. The CDR3 nucleotides read TGCGCCAGCAGCCAAGCGGGAATTCCTGAAGCTTTCTTT. This codes for CASSQAGIPEAFF.

This sequence joins TRBV5-4 and TRBJ2-1; perhaps TRBD2 as D (6 bases). This CDR3 has 13 residues. Between the trimmed V and J ends, which lost 3 bases and 7 bases, there was a span of 11 bases. The V gene's germline CDR1 is SGHNT and CDR2 YYREEE (reference sequence). The CDR3 loop reads CASSWSGVNEQFF. The CDR3 DNA is TGTGCCAGCAGCTGGTCGGGGGTGAATGAGCAGTTCTTC.

The J gene is TRBJ2-3, the V gene TRBV7-9; the D gene is possibly TRBD2 (5 bases). The length of the CDR3 is 18 residues. Trimming cost V 5 bases and J 0 bases, with 21 bases left between them. The V gene's germline CDR1 is SEHNR and CDR2 FQNEAQ (reference sequence). CDR3: CASSPARGARASTDTQYF. CDR3 in DNA: TGTGCCAGCAGCCCTGCCCGGGGAGCTCGAGCTAGCACAGATACGCAGTATTTT.

The CDR3 here is CASSLVWTGGQSEAFF. In nucleotides, the CDR3 is TGTGCCAGTAGTCTAGTATGGACAGGGGGACAGTCTGAAGCTTTCTTT. The V and J genes are TRBV19 and TRBJ1-1, with 10 bases lining up with TRBD1. The germline gives CDR1 LNHDA, CDR2 SQIVND (reference sequence). The J segment lost 6 bases and the V segment lost 5 bases, leaving 12 bases of the junction unmatched. This CDR3 comprises 16 residues.

CDR3 nucleotide sequence: TGTGCCAGCAGCTGGGGACTAGCAGGGGAGCAGTACTTC. It is translated as CASSWGLAGEQYF. This rearrangement joins TRBV7-2 to TRBJ2-7, with 9 nucleotides matching TRBD2. With V trimmed by 4 bases and J by 7 bases, 5 bases remained unmatched. Germline loops: CDR1 SGHTA, CDR2 FQGNSA. The CDR3 runs to 13 residues.

The chain employs TRBV7-8 and TRBJ1-2, with TRBD1 as a possible D gene (6 bases). V was clipped by 2 bases and J by 5 bases, with 15 bases between them. This CDR3 region has 15 residues. Germline V gene lookup returns CDR1 SGHVS and CDR2 FQNEAQ. CDR3 loop: CASSLLGGAGYGYTF. CDR3 DNA: TGTGCCAGCAGCTTATTAGGGGGGGCAGGATATGGCTACACCTTC. The whole variable domain, filled in from reference TRBV7-8 and TRBJ1-2, reads GAGVSQSPRYKVAKRGQDVALRCDPISGHVSLFWYQQALGQGPEFLTYFQNEAQLDKSGLPSDRFFAERPEGSVSTLKIQRTQQEDSAVYLCASSLLGGAGYGYTFGSGTRLTVV.

The genes are TRBV18 and TRBJ1-5, with a weak D call TRBD1 (5 bases). V dropped 2 bases and J dropped 5 bases, with 10 bases sitting between them. The CDR3 sequence is 14 residues long. Looked up from germline, CDR1 is KGHSH and CDR2 is LQKENI. The chain's CDR3 is CASSPETVDQPQHF. CDR3 coding DNA: TGTGCCAGCTCACCAGAGACAGTCGATCAGCCCCAGCATTTT.

This chain joins TRBV18 and TRBJ1-4; 9 bases map to TRBD1. The CDR3 loop spans 15 amino acids. The ends lost 2 bases at V and 8 bases at J; junction bases unmatched: 6. CDR1 KGHSH and CDR2 LQKENI come from the germline V gene. DNA of the CDR3: TGTGCCAGCTCACCAGGGACAGGGTATTTCGAAAAACTGTTTTTT. Amino acids: CASSPGTGYFEKLFF. Together with reference TRBV18 and TRBJ1-4, the CDR3 gives the full variable domain: NAGVMQNPRHLVRRRGQEARLRCSPMKGHSHVYWYRQLPEEGLKFMVYLQKENIIDESGMPKERFSAEFPKEGPSILRIQQVVRGDSAAYFCASSPGTGYFEKLFFGSGTQLSVL.

The CDR3 here is CASTSSSGRNYEQYF. DNA for the CDR3: TGTGCCAGCACCTCTAGTAGCGGGAGGAACTACGAGCAGTACTTC. V usage is TRBV7-6 and J usage is TRBJ2-7, with 10 bases identical to TRBD2. V was clipped by 7 bases and J by 3 bases; unmatched bases: 9. This CDR3 spans 15 amino acids. CDR1 and CDR2 from the germline V gene are SGHVS and FNYEAQ. Combining the CDR3 with reference TRBV7-6 and TRBJ2-7 gives the whole variable domain GAGVSQSPRYKVTKRGQDVALRCDPISGHVSLYWYRQALGQGPEFLTYFNYEAQQDKSGLPNDRFSAERPEGSISTLTIQRTEQRDSAMYRCASTSSSGRNYEQYFGPGTRLTVT.

This chain joins TRBV18 and TRBJ2-7; 7 bases are shared with TRBD2. The CDR3 length is 16 residues. The V segment lost 5 bases and the J segment 0 bases; nucleotides outside the gene matches: 10. Germline lookup yields CDR1 KGHSH and CDR2 LQKENI. The CDR3 region has the DNA TGTGCCAGCTCAGGATATAGCGGGCTTAGCTCCTACGAGCAGTACTTC. Residues: CASSGYSGLSSYEQYF.

The chain links TRBV4-2 to TRBJ2-3; 11 nucleotides align to TRBD2. The trim removed 3 bases at V and 6 bases at J, leaving 11 bases unmatched. Germline loops: CDR1 LGHNA, CDR2 YNFKEQ. The CDR3 runs to 17 residues. CDR3 bases: TGTGCCAGCAGCCAGAGGAGTAGCGGGGGGGCCGGGGATACGCAGTATTTT. This gives the protein CASSQRSSGGAGDTQYF.

The chain uses TRBV28 and TRBJ2-3, with 7 positions matching TRBD1. CDR3 size: 12 residues. The ends lost 6 bases at V and 6 bases at J; junction bases unmatched: 3. Germline V gene data show CDR1 as MDHEN and CDR2 as SYDVKM. CDR3 amino acids: CASRGQWDTQYF. DNA of the CDR3: TGTGCCAGCAGGGGACAGTGGGATACGCAGTATTTT.